Listed below are T cell receptor beta chains from one sample, sequenced in a study of T cells in Graves' hyperthyroidism and ophthalmopathy. TCRdb reprocessed the multiplex PCR reads via MiXCR and lists one record per CDR3 protein. Here the sample spans roughly 300,000 distinct CDR3 sequences, roughly a fifth being singletons. Sequencing input: blood. The source is a woman in her fifties or sixties with Graves' hyperthyroidism. CDR3s include the opening cysteine and the closing phenylalanine or tryptophan. D genes are given only for firm matches. Expanded clones get a size class; other rows say once, few or many, or leave the size out.

clone_size: many
j_call: TRBJ2-7
cdr3_length: 16
v_call: TRBV27
d_call: .
cdr3_nt: TGTGCCAGCAGTTTATCGTTAGCCTCAAGCTCCTACGAGCAGTACTTC
cdr3_aa: CASSLSLASSSYEQYF

clone_size: many
j_call: TRBJ2-6
cdr3_length: 14
v_call: TRBV5-8
d_call: .
cdr3_nt: TGTGCCAGCAGCCGTGAGTCTGGGGCCAACGTCCTGACTTTC
cdr3_aa: CASSRESGANVLTF

clone_size: .
j_call: TRBJ1-5
cdr3_length: 14
v_call: TRBV13
d_call: TRBD1
cdr3_nt: TGTGCCAGCAGCAAGACAGGGGGCGTACAGCCCCAGCATTTT
cdr3_aa: CASSKTGGVQPQHF

clone_size: .
j_call: TRBJ1-6
cdr3_length: 13
v_call: TRBV12-3/TRBV12-4
d_call: .
cdr3_nt: TGTGCCAGCAGTGGGGACGGTGGGTCACCCCTCCACTTT
cdr3_aa: CASSGDGGSPLHF

clone_size: many
j_call: TRBJ2-7
cdr3_length: 12
v_call: TRBV3-1
d_call: .
cdr3_nt: TGTGCCAGCACCTCCCCGGGCTACGAGCAGTACTTC
cdr3_aa: CASTSPGYEQYF

clone_size: many
j_call: TRBJ1-6
cdr3_length: 15
v_call: TRBV30
d_call: TRBD1
cdr3_nt: TGTGCCTGGAGTGAGTTACAGGGGGGGAATTCACCCCTCCACTTT
cdr3_aa: CAWSELQGGNSPLHF

clone_size: few
j_call: TRBJ2-3
cdr3_length: 16
v_call: TRBV30
d_call: TRBD2
cdr3_nt: TGTGCCTGGAGTAGGGGGCTAGCGGGGGGGCCAGATACGCAGTATTTT
cdr3_aa: CAWSRGLAGGPDTQYF

clone_size: many
j_call: TRBJ2-7
cdr3_length: 13
v_call: TRBV20-1
d_call: TRBD2
cdr3_nt: TGCAGTGCCAGAGGGACTAGGAGGTCCGAGCAGTACTTC
cdr3_aa: CSARGTRRSEQYF

clone_size: .
j_call: TRBJ2-2
cdr3_length: 13
v_call: TRBV12-3/TRBV12-4
d_call: TRBD1
cdr3_nt: TGTGCCAGCAGTCTCAGGGGGCCCGGGGAGCTGTCTTTT
cdr3_aa: CASSLRGPGELSF

clone_size: many
j_call: TRBJ2-3
cdr3_length: 13
v_call: TRBV24-1
d_call: .
cdr3_nt: TGTGCCACCAAGGGACGCTTCACAGATACGCAGTATTTT
cdr3_aa: CATKGRFTDTQYF

clone_size: few
j_call: TRBJ1-1
cdr3_length: 13
v_call: TRBV5-1
d_call: .
cdr3_nt: TGCGCCAGCAGCTTGGGGCGGTTCACTGAAGCTTTCTTT
cdr3_aa: CASSLGRFTEAFF

clone_size: many
j_call: TRBJ2-5
cdr3_length: 17
v_call: TRBV5-1
d_call: TRBD2
cdr3_nt: TGCGCCAGCAAGGGCAGGACTAGCGGGAGGGCCGAAGAGACCCAGTACTTC
cdr3_aa: CASKGRTSGRAEETQYF

clone_size: .
j_call: TRBJ2-7
cdr3_length: 16
v_call: TRBV5-1
d_call: .
cdr3_nt: TGCGCCAGCAGCGGCGGGGGGGGGACAGGGCACTACGAGCAGTACTTC
cdr3_aa: CASSGGGGTGHYEQYF

clone_size: many
j_call: TRBJ2-3
cdr3_length: 15
v_call: TRBV7-2
d_call: .
cdr3_nt: TGTGCCAGCAGCTTAGAGGGCGGATTGGGAGATACGCAGTATTTT
cdr3_aa: CASSLEGGLGDTQYF

clone_size: .
j_call: TRBJ2-1
cdr3_length: 11
v_call: TRBV2
d_call: TRBD2
cdr3_nt: TGTGCCAGCACCCTAGCGGGGGGGCAGTTCTTC
cdr3_aa: CASTLAGGQFF

clone_size: .
j_call: TRBJ1-1
cdr3_length: 16
v_call: TRBV28
d_call: TRBD1
cdr3_nt: TGTGCCAGCAGTTTCCCCCGGACAGGGGCGAACACTGAAGCTTTCTTT
cdr3_aa: CASSFPRTGANTEAFF

clone_size: many
j_call: TRBJ1-6
cdr3_length: 14
v_call: TRBV30
d_call: .
cdr3_nt: TGTGCCTGGTTAGACGGGACATTGGATTCACCCCTCCACTTT
cdr3_aa: CAWLDGTLDSPLHF

clone_size: many
j_call: TRBJ2-7
cdr3_length: 16
v_call: TRBV7-8
d_call: TRBD2
cdr3_nt: TGTGCCAGCAGCTTAGTCGTGGCGGGAGGGCCACTCGAGCAGTACTTC
cdr3_aa: CASSLVVAGGPLEQYF

clone_size: many
j_call: TRBJ2-3
cdr3_length: 16
v_call: TRBV7-9
d_call: .
cdr3_nt: TGTGCCAGCAGCTATAGTGCGGTCTCAGGGGCAGATACGCAGTATTTT
cdr3_aa: CASSYSAVSGADTQYF

clone_size: .
j_call: TRBJ2-5
cdr3_length: 14
v_call: TRBV29-1
d_call: .
cdr3_nt: TGCAGCGTTGATTTGGACAGCCCCCAAGAGACCCAGTACTTC
cdr3_aa: CSVDLDSPQETQYF

clone_size: many
j_call: TRBJ2-5
cdr3_length: 14
v_call: TRBV27
d_call: .
cdr3_nt: TGTGCCAGCAGTTTCGCGGGACACGGAGAGACCCAGTACTTC
cdr3_aa: CASSFAGHGETQYF

clone_size: once
j_call: TRBJ2-7
cdr3_length: 15
v_call: TRBV28
d_call: TRBD1
cdr3_nt: TGTGCCAGCAGTTTACCGGACAGGGAAGGCTACGAGCAGTACTTC
cdr3_aa: CASSLPDREGYEQYF

clone_size: many
j_call: TRBJ2-1
cdr3_length: 15
v_call: TRBV6-1
d_call: .
cdr3_nt: TGTGCCAGCAGGCTAGCGCCGAGCTCCTACAATGAGCAGTTCTTC
cdr3_aa: CASRLAPSSYNEQFF

clone_size: few
j_call: TRBJ1-5
cdr3_length: 15
v_call: TRBV6-6
d_call: .
cdr3_nt: TGTGCCAGCAGTTACTCGTCCAGTAGCAATCAGCCCCAGCATTTT
cdr3_aa: CASSYSSSSNQPQHF

clone_size: .
j_call: TRBJ2-5
cdr3_length: 12
v_call: TRBV6-4
d_call: .
cdr3_nt: TGTGCCAGCAGGGGGGTCCAAGAGACCCAGTACTTC
cdr3_aa: CASRGVQETQYF

clone_size: many
j_call: TRBJ1-1
cdr3_length: 13
v_call: TRBV19
d_call: .
cdr3_nt: TGTGCCAGTAGTATAAACATCGATACTGAAGCTTTCTTT
cdr3_aa: CASSINIDTEAFF

clone_size: many
j_call: TRBJ1-2
cdr3_length: 13
v_call: TRBV2
d_call: .
cdr3_nt: TGTGCCAGCAGTGAATATCGGGCCTATGGCTACACCTTC
cdr3_aa: CASSEYRAYGYTF

clone_size: few
j_call: TRBJ1-5
cdr3_length: 13
v_call: TRBV25-1
d_call: .
cdr3_nt: TGTGCCAGCAGTGAACAGGGTTGGCAGCCCCAGCATTTT
cdr3_aa: CASSEQGWQPQHF

clone_size: many
j_call: TRBJ1-6
cdr3_length: 14
v_call: TRBV20-1
d_call: TRBD1
cdr3_nt: TGCAGTGCTAGACTGACAGGGAGGAATTCACCCCTCCACTTT
cdr3_aa: CSARLTGRNSPLHF

clone_size: many
j_call: TRBJ2-1
cdr3_length: 19
v_call: TRBV11-2
d_call: .
cdr3_nt: TGTGCCAGCAGCACGTCCCCTCCGTGGGGCGTGAGCTCCTACAATGAGCAGTTCTTC
cdr3_aa: CASSTSPPWGVSSYNEQFF

clone_size: many
j_call: TRBJ1-4
cdr3_length: 15
v_call: TRBV2
d_call: .
cdr3_nt: TGTGCCAGCAGGGACAGCCCCCCCACTAATGAAAAACTGTTTTTT
cdr3_aa: CASRDSPPTNEKLFF

clone_size: .
j_call: TRBJ2-7
cdr3_length: 16
v_call: TRBV13
d_call: .
cdr3_nt: TGTGCCAGCAGCTTGGGGGTGGCGGGGACCTCCTACGAGCAGTACTTC
cdr3_aa: CASSLGVAGTSYEQYF

clone_size: many
j_call: TRBJ1-5
cdr3_length: 16
v_call: TRBV6-4
d_call: TRBD1
cdr3_nt: TGTGCCAGCAGTGACCGGGACAGCACCAGAGGGAAGCCCCAGCATTTT
cdr3_aa: CASSDRDSTRGKPQHF

clone_size: many
j_call: TRBJ1-1
cdr3_length: 14
v_call: TRBV12-3/TRBV12-4
d_call: .
cdr3_nt: TGTGCCAGCAGTATTCGCGTAGGGAACACTGAAGCTTTCTTT
cdr3_aa: CASSIRVGNTEAFF